This TCR beta chain originates from a study of shared clonotypes between healthy human individuals. Study in general: The cohort comprised a couple of women and a few men. Their ages spanned 18 to 49 years.

This CDR3 has 13 residues. Germline assignment: CDR1 SNHLY and CDR2 FYNNEI. The V and J ends lost 3 bases and 7 bases respectively, with 12 bases between them. On sorted subsets, replicate PCRs used 150 to 250 ng DNA, or about 30,000 T cell genomes. Clones were sequenced by immunoSEQ multiplex PCR, and TCRdb holds only the in-frame ones, with some missing. The sample records approximately 980,000 clones, around three quarters being singletons. Study-level results: Clonotype sharing across a few donors was observed for approximately 5% of naive CD4 clonotypes. Larger estimated richness was generally seen in naive subsets than in memory subsets.

About this clone itself: Its antigen is as yet unknown.

The sequence was collected from a man younger than 30 in good health. The sequenced sample was memory CD4+ T cells sorted from blood. Subset indicated: CD45RA-negative fraction. The J gene is TRBJ1-2, the V gene TRBV2; maybe TRBD1 (5 bases). CDR3 sequence reads: CASSEVQGSGYTF. The CDR3 bases are TGTGCCAGCAGTGAGGTGCAGGGAAGTGGCTACACCTTC.